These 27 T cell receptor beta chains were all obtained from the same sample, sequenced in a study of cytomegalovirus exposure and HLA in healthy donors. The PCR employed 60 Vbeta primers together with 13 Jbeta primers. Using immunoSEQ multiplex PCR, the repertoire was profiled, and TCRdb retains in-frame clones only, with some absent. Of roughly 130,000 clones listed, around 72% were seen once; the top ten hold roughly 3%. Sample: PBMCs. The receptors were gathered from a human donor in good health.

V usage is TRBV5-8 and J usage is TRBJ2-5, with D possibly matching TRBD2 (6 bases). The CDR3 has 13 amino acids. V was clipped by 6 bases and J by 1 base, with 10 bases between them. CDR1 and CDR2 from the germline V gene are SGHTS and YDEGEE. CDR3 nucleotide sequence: TGTGCCAGCAACGACGGGAGCCAAGAGACCCAGTACTTC. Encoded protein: CASNDGSQETQYF.

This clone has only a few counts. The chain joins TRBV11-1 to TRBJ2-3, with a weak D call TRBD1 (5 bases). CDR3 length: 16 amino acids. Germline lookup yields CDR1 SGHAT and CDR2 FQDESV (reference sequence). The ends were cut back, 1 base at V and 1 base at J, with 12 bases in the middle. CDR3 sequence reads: CASSLEGVWGTDTQYF. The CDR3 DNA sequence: TGTGCCAGCAGCTTAGAAGGGGTGTGGGGCACAGATACGCAGTATTTT. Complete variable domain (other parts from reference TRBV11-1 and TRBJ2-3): EAEVAQSPRYKITEKSQAVAFWCDPISGHATLYWYRQILGQGPELLVQFQDESVVDDSQLPKDRFSAERLKGVDSTLKIQPAELGDSAMYLCASSLEGVWGTDTQYFGPGTRLTVL.

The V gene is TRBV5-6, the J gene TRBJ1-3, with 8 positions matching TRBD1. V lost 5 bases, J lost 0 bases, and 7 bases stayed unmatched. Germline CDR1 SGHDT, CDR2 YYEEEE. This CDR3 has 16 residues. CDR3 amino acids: CASRSTGAHSGNTIYF. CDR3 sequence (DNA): TGTGCCAGCAGATCGACAGGGGCCCACTCTGGAAACACCATATATTTT.

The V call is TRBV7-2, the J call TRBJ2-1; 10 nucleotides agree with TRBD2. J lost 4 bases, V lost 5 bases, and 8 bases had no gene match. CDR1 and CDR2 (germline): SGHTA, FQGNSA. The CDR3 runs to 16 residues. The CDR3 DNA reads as TGTGCCAGCAGCCCTATAGCGGGGGGTAGTTACAATGAGCAGTTCTTC. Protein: CASSPIAGGSYNEQFF.

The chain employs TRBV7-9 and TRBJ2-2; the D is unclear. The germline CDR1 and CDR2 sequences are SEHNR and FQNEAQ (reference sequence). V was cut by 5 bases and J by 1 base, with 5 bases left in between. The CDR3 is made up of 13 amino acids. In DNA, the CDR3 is TGTGCCAGCAGCCCAGGGAACACCGGGGAGCTGTTTTTT. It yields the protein CASSPGNTGELFF.

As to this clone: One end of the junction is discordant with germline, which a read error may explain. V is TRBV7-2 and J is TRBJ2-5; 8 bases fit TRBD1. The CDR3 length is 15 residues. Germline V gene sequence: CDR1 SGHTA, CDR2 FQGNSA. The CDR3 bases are TGTGCCAGCAGCTTAGATATATTCGAGGGGACAGGCCCAGACTTC. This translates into CASSLDIFEGTGPDF.

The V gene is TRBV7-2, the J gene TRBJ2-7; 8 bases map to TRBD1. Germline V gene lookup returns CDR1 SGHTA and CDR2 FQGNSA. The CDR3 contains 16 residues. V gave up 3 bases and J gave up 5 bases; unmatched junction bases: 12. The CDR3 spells CASSLTGARYGDEQYF. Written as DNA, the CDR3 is TGTGCCAGCAGCTTGACAGGGGCCAGATATGGGGACGAGCAGTACTTC.

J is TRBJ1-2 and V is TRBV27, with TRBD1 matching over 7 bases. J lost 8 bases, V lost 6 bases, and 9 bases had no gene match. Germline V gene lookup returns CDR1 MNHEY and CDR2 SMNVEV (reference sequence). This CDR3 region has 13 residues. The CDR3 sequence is CASSPGQFGGYTF. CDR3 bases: TGTGCCAGCAGCCCGGGACAGTTCGGCGGCTACACCTTC.

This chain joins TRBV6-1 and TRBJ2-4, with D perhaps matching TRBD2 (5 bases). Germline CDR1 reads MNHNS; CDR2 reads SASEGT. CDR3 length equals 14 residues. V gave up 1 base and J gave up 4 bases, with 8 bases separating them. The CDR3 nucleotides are TGTGCCAGCAGTGAAGTCCGGGGAAAAAACATTCAGTACTTC. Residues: CASSEVRGKNIQYF.

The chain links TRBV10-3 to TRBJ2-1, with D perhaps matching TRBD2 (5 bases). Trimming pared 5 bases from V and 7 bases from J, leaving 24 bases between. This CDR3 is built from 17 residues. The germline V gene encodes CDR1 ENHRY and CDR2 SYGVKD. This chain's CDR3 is CAISQTTGSLRGNEQFF. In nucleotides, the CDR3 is TGTGCCATCAGTCAAACCACCGGCAGCCTTAGAGGGAATGAGCAGTTCTTC.

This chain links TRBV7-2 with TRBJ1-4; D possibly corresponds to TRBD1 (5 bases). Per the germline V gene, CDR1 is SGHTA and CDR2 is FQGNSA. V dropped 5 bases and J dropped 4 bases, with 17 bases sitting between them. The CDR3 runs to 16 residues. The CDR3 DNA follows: TGTGCCAGCAGCCAAACCGGGGCGGGGAATAATGAAAAACTGTTTTTT. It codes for CASSQTGAGNNEKLFF.

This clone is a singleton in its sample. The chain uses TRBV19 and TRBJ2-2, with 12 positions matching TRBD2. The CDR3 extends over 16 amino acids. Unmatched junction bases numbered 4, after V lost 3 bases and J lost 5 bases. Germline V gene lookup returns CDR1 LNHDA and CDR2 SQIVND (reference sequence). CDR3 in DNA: TGTGCCAGTAGTATGACTAGCGGGAGTACGACCGGGGAGCTGTTTTTT. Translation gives CASSMTSGSTTGELFF.

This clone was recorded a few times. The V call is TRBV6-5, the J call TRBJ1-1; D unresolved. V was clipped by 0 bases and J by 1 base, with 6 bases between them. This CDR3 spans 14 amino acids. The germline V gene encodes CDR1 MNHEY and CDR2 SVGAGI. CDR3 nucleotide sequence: TGTGCCAGCAGTTACTCTGGCAGGAACACTGAAGCTTTCTTT. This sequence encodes CASSYSGRNTEAFF.

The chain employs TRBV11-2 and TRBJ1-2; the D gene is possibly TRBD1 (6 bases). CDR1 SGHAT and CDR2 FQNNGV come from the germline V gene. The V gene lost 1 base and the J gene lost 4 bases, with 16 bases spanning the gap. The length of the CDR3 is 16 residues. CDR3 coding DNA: TGTGCCAGCAGCTTAGGGGGGCCCGACAGAGCCTATGGCTACACCTTC. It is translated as CASSLGGPDRAYGYTF.

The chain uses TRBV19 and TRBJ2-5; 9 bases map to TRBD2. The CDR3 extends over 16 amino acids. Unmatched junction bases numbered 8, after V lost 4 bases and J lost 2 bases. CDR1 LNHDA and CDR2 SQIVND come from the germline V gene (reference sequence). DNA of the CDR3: TGTGCCAGTAGTACCTTAGCGGGAGTGCGGCAAGAGACCCAGTACTTC. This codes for CASSTLAGVRQETQYF.

Here the CDR3 reads CSARLAGVSGEQFF. In nucleotides, the CDR3 is TGCAGCGCAAGACTAGCGGGAGTTTCTGGTGAGCAGTTCTTC. The V gene is TRBV29-1, the J gene TRBJ2-1; 12 bases are shared with TRBD2. V gave up 7 bases and J gave up 9 bases; unmatched junction bases: 10. The CDR3 has 14 amino acids. CDR1 SQVTM and CDR2 ANQGSEA come from the germline V gene.

CDR3 DNA sequence: TGCAGCGTTGATTGGACAGGCACAGATACGCAGTATTTT. Translated: CSVDWTGTDTQYF. The chain employs TRBV29-1 and TRBJ2-3; a possible D gene is TRBD1 (6 bases). V lost 3 bases, J lost 1 base, and 8 bases lay in between. Germline assignment: CDR1 SQVTM and CDR2 ANQGSEA. The CDR3 loop spans 13 amino acids.

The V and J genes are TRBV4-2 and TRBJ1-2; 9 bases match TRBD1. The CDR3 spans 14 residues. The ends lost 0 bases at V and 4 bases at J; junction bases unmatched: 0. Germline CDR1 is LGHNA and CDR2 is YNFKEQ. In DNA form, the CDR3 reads TGTGCCAGCAGCCAAGAGACAGGGGGCTATGGCTACACCTTC. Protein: CASSQETGGYGYTF.

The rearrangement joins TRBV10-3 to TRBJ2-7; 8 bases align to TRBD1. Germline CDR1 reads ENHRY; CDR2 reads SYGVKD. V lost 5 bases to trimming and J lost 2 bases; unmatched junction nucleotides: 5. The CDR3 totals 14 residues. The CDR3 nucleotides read TGTGCCATCAGTCCCGGGACAGGAACCTACGAGCAGTACTTC. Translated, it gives CAISPGTGTYEQYF.

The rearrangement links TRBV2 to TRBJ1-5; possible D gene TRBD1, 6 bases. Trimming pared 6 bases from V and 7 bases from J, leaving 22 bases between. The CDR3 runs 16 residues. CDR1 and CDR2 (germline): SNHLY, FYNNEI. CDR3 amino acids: CASRADRSQPWQPQHF. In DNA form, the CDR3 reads TGTGCCAGCAGAGCCGACAGGTCCCAACCTTGGCAGCCCCAGCATTTT.

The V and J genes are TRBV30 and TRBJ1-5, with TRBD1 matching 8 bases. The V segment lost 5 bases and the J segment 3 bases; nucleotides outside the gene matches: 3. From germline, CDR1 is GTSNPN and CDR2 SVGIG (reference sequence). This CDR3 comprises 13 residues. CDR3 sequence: CAWAGGPNQPQHF. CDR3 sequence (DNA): TGTGCCTGGGCAGGGGGCCCCAATCAGCCCCAGCATTTT.

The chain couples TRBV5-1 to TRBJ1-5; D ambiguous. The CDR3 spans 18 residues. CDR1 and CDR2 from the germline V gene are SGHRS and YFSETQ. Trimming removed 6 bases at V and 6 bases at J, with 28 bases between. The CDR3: CASTLPGSLNEYLQPQHF. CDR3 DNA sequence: TGCGCCAGCACCCTACCGGGTTCTTTAAATGAATATCTTCAGCCCCAGCATTTT.

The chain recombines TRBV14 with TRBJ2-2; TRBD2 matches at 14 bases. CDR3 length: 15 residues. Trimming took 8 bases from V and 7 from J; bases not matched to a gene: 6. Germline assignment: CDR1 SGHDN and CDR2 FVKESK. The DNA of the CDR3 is TGTGCCAGCGGACGACTAGCGGGGGGGCACGGGGAGCTGTTTTTT. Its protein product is CASGRLAGGHGELFF.

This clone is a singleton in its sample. Here the CDR3 DNA reads TGTGCCAGCGCAGCACAGGGATTATCCTATTCACCCCTCCACTTT. It codes for CASAAQGLSYSPLHF. The chain couples TRBV27 to TRBJ1-6, with a possible D match to TRBD1 (6 bases). V lost 8 bases and J 8 bases, leaving 19 bases between the germline ends. The germline CDR1 and CDR2 sequences are MNHEY and SMNVEV (reference sequence). This CDR3 contains 15 residues.

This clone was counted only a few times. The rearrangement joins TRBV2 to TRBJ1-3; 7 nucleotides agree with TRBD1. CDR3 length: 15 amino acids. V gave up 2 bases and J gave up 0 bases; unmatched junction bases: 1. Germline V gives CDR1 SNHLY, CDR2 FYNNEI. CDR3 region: CASSETGASGNTIYF. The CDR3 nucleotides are TGTGCCAGCAGTGAAACAGGGGCCTCTGGAAACACCATATATTTT.

This CDR3 is CASSIVSFPNEQYF. The DNA for the CDR3 is TGTGCCAGTAGTATTGTCTCCTTTCCCAACGAGCAGTACTTC. The chain uses TRBV19 and TRBJ2-5; D unclear. The DNA matches TRBJ2-7 better at its end, which makes the J call doubtful. CDR1 is LNHDA and CDR2 is SQIVND in the germline V gene (reference sequence). The CDR3 sequence is 14 residues long.

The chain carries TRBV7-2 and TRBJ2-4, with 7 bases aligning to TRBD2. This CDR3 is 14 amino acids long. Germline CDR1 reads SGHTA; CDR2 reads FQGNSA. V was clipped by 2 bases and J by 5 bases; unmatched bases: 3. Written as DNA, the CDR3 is TGTGCCAGCAGCTTATCTCGGGGGGAAAACATTCAGTACTTC. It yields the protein CASSLSRGENIQYF. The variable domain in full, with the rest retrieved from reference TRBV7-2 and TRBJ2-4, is GAGVSQSPSNKVTEKGKDVELRCDPISGHTALYWYRQSLGQGLEFLIYFQGNSAPDKSGLPSDRFSAERTGGSVSTLTIQRTQQEDSAVYLCASSLSRGENIQYFGAGTRLSVL.